The source of this T cell receptor beta chain is a study of PD-1 blockade in mismatch repair-deficient tumors. Turning to the study itself: Patients had over ten mismatch repair-deficient cancer types and were previously treated and progressing. Study-wide results and limits: Tumor-resident clones, often absent from pretreatment blood, expanded after pembrolizumab and then contracted.

PCR or immunohistochemistry showed mismatch repair deficiency in every enrolled patient. TCRs were sequenced from three patients responding to pembrolizumab. The CDR3 length is 14 residues. Germline CDR1 reads SGHDT; CDR2 reads YYEEEE. J was trimmed by 3 bases and V by 3 bases; bases with no gene match: 2. Sequencing used immunoSEQ multiplex PCR; TCRdb keeps in-frame clones, though not all of them. The table has roughly 110,000 clones, over 60% seen once; the top ten hold approximately 5%. This clone is medium-sized in the sample. As yet, its antigen is unknown. Sample: peripheral blood, taken roughly 60 weeks after starting pembrolizumab. The clonotype originates from an adult with mismatch repair-deficient cancer. The chain recombines TRBV5-6 with TRBJ2-7; TRBD2 matches 11 bases. CDR3 protein: CASSYGTSGYEQYF. In nucleotides, the CDR3 is TGTGCCAGCAGCTACGGGACTAGCGGCTACGAGCAGTACTTC.